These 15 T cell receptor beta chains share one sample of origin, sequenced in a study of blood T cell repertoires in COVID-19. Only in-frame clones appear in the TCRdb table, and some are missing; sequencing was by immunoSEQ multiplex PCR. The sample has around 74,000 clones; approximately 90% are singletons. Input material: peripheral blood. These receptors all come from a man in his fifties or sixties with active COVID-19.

The CDR3 region has the DNA TGTGCCAGCAGCTTGGGGGGGGACAGGGTGAACCCACCCCTCCACTTT. Residues: CASSLGGDRVNPPLHF. The chain has TRBV5-4 and TRBJ1-6, with 9 bases aligning to TRBD1. Germline loops: CDR1 SGHNT, CDR2 YYREEE (reference sequence). Trimming removed 0 bases from V and 11 bases from J; junction bases left unmatched: 9. The CDR3 is made up of 16 amino acids.

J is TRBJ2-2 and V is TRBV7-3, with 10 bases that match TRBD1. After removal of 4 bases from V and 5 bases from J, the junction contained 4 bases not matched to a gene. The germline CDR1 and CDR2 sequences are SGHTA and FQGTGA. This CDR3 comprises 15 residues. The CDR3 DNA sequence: TGTGCCAGCAGCTGGACAGGGGGAGGGACCGGGGAGCTGTTTTTT. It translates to CASSWTGGGTGELFF. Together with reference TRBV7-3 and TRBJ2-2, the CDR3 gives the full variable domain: GAGVSQTPSNKVTEKGKYVELRCDPISGHTALYWYRQSLGQGPEFLIYFQGTGAADDSGLPNDRFFAVRPEGSVSTLKIQRTERGDSAVYLCASSWTGGGTGELFFGEGSRLTVL.

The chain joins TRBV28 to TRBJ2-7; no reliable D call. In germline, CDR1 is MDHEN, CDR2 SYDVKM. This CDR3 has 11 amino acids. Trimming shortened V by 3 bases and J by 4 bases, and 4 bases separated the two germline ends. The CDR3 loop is CASSLQYEQYF. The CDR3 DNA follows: TGTGCCAGCAGTTTGCAGTACGAGCAGTACTTC.

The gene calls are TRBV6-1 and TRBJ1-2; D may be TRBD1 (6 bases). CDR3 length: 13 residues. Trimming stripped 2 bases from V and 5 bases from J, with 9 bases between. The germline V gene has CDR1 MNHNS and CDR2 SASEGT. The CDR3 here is CASSEFGQYGYTF. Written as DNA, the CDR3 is TGTGCCAGCAGTGAATTTGGACAGTATGGCTACACCTTC.

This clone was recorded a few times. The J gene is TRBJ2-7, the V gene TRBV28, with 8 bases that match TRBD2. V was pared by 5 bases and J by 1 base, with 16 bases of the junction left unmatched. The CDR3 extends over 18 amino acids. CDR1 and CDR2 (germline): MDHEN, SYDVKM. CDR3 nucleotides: TGTGCCAGCAGTGATGGACTAGCAGAATGGGGAGCATCCTACGAGCAGTACTTC. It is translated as CASSDGLAEWGASYEQYF.

The CDR3 region is CASSSPDRGMNEQFF. The CDR3 nucleotides read TGTGCCAGCAGCTCCCCAGACAGGGGTATGAATGAGCAGTTCTTC. The chain is built from TRBV7-6 and TRBJ2-1; TRBD1 aligns across 8 bases. V lost 4 bases, J lost 7 bases, and 9 bases stayed unmatched. The CDR3 runs to 15 residues. Germline assignment: CDR1 SGHVS and CDR2 FNYEAQ.

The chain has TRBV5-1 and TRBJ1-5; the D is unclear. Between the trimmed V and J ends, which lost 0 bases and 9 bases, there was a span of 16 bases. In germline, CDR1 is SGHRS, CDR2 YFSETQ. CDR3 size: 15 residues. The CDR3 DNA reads TGCGCCAGCAGCTTGGCGGGTGAAATAGGAGGGCCCCAGCATTTT. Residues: CASSLAGEIGGPQHF.

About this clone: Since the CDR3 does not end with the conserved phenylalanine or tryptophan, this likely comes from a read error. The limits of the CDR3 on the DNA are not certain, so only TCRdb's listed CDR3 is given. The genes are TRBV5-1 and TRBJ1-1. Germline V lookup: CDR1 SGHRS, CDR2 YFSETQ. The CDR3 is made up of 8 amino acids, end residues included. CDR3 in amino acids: CASSLGRG.

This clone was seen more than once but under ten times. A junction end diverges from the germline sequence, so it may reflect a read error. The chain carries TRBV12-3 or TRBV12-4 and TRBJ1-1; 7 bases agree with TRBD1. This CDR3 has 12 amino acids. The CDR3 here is CASRQPGTEGFF. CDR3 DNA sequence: TGTGCCAGCAGGCAACCGGGGACAGAAGGTTTCTTT.

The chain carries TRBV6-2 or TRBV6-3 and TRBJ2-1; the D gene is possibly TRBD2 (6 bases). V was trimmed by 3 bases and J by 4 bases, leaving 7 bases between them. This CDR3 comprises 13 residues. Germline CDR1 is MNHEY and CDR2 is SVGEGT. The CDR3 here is CASSYLAYNEQFF. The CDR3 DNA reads TGTGCCAGCAGTTATCTAGCGTACAATGAGCAGTTCTTC.

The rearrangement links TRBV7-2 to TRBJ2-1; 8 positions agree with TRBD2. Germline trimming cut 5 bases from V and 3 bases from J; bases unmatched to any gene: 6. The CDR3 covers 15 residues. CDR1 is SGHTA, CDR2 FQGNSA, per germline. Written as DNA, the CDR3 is TGTGCCAGCAGCCCGGGGGCGGGGGGCTACAATGAGCAGTTCTTC. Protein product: CASSPGAGGYNEQFF.

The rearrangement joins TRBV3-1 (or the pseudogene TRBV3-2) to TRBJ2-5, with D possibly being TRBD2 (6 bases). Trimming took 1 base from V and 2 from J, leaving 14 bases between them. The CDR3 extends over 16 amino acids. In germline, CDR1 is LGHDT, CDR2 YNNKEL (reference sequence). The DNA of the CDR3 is TGTGCCAGCAGCCAAGCTTCCGGGAGTCCTCAAGAGACCCAGTACTTC. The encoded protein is CASSQASGSPQETQYF.

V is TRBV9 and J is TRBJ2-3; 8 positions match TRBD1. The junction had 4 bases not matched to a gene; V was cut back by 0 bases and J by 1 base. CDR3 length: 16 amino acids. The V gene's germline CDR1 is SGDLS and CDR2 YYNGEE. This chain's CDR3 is CASSVDGQGRTDTQYF. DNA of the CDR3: TGTGCCAGCAGCGTAGATGGACAGGGACGCACAGATACGCAGTATTTT.

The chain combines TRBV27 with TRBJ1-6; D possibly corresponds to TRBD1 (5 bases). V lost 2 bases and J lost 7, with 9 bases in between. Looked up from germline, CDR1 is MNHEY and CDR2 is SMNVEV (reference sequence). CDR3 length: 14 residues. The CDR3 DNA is TGTGCCAGCAGTTTAGTCAGACAGAATTCACCCCTCCACTTT. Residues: CASSLVRQNSPLHF.

CDR3: CASRPGQGYSGYTF. As DNA, the CDR3 is TGTGCCAGCAGACCGGGACAGGGTTATTCGGGCTACACCTTC. This sequence joins TRBV28 and TRBJ1-2, with TRBD1 matching 9 bases. The CDR3 loop spans 14 amino acids. CDR1 is MDHEN and CDR2 is SYDVKM in the germline V gene. With V trimmed by 6 bases and J by 8 bases, 10 bases remained unmatched.